This T cell receptor (beta chain) emerged from a study of spatial heterogeneity in lung cancer. At the level of the study: Beta-chain sequences consistently outnumbered alpha-chain sequences in detection. Raw sequencing reads included, on average, more than eight appearances of each unique TCR and UMI combination. Study-wide results and limits: There were more appearances of ubiquitous expanded tumor TCRs in blood at resection than at follow-up.

The V gene's germline CDR1 is SNHLY and CDR2 FYNNEI. V shed 5 bases and J shed 6 bases, with 7 bases lying between them. The length of the CDR3 is 12 residues. Described time point: sample taken at primary tumor resection. Unsorted tumor, nontumor lung tissue or cryopreserved PBMC supplied the whole RNA. Concerning this clonotype itself: Its matching antigen is unknown.

TCRdb re-called the 5' RACE reads with MiXCR, one entry per CDR3 protein. The sample lists approximately 44,000 distinct CDR3 sequences, roughly 13% occurring once. The sequencing used PBMCs, collected at surgery. The chain recombines TRBV2 with TRBJ2-2, with TRBD2 as a possible D gene (5 bases). This receptor was taken from a male donor with early-stage non-small cell lung cancer. CDR3 sequence: CASSHGAGELFF. The CDR3 coding sequence is TGTGCCAGCAGTCACGGGGCCGGGGAGCTGTTTTTT. Drawing the rest from reference TRBV2 and TRBJ2-2, the complete variable domain is EPEVTQTPSHQVTQMGQEVILRCVPISNHLYFYWYRQILGQKVEFLVSFYNNEISEKSEIFDDQFSVERPDGSNFTLKIRSTKLEDSAMYFCASSHGAGELFFGEGSRLTVL.